One sample yielded the 7 T cell receptor beta chains listed below, sequenced in a study of T cells in Graves' hyperthyroidism and ophthalmopathy. The source material, RNA transcripts, was used to amplify TCR beta CDR3 regions. The HTBI primer set drove a first-round RT-PCR of the TCR CDR3. MiXCR, applied by TCRdb to the multiplex PCR reads, yields one record per CDR3 protein. The sample gives a few hundred thousand distinct CDR3 sequences, around an eighth of which show up once; around 21% is in the top ten. Source material: blood. Receptors were obtained from a man younger than 40 with Graves' hyperthyroidism that later progressed to Graves' ophthalmopathy.

This chain links TRBV11-2 with TRBJ1-1; 9 positions match TRBD1. CDR3 size: 17 residues. V lost 5 bases, J lost 5 bases, and 15 bases stayed unmatched. Germline CDR1 and CDR2: SGHAT and FQNNGV. CDR3 nucleotide sequence: TGTGCCAGCAGCACCCGACAGGGGGGTCTTCTTCTTACTGAAGCTTTCTTT. Translating it yields CASSTRQGGLLLTEAFF.

As to this clonotype: A much larger clone is a single base away; this may be a read error. This sequence joins TRBV30 and TRBJ2-7; 8 nucleotides match TRBD1. Germline V gene data show CDR1 as GTSNPN and CDR2 as SVGIG (reference sequence). Unmatched junction bases numbered 9, after V lost 0 bases and J lost 5 bases. This CDR3 is built from 15 residues. The CDR3 nucleotides read TGTGCCTGGAGTGTACCTGGACAGGGATTCCACGAGCAGTACTTC. Its protein is CAWSVPGQGFHEQYF.

V usage is TRBV5-1 and J usage is TRBJ2-7, with 11 bases that match TRBD1. Germline V CDR1 and CDR2: SGHRS, YFSETQ. The CDR3 is made up of 15 amino acids. With 1 base clipped from V and 3 bases from J, the junction kept 3 bases outside the gene matches. This CDR3 reads CASSLRDRGDYEQYF. The CDR3, as DNA: TGCGCCAGCAGCTTGCGGGACAGGGGGGACTACGAGCAGTACTTC.

The chain links TRBV9 to TRBJ2-3; 10 bases agree with TRBD2. The CDR3 contains 17 residues. Germline trimming cut 0 bases from V and 3 bases from J; bases unmatched to any gene: 7. Germline V gives CDR1 SGDLS, CDR2 YYNGEE. CDR3 protein: CASSVDTSGVGTDTQYF. DNA of the CDR3: TGTGCCAGCAGCGTAGATACTAGCGGGGTTGGTACAGATACGCAGTATTTT.

In regard to this clonotype: A junction end diverges from the germline sequence, so it may reflect a read error. CDR3 sequence reads: CASSLALGLGMKNVQYF. The CDR3 DNA sequence: TGTGCCAGCAGTTTAGCGCTCGGGTTGGGGATGAAAAACGTTCAGTACTTC. This sequence joins TRBV12-3 or TRBV12-4 and TRBJ2-4; no definite D call. This CDR3 region has 17 residues.

This clonotype has a count of ten or more. V is TRBV19 and J is TRBJ1-4; no definite D call. This CDR3 contains 17 residues. The V end lost 3 bases, the J end lost 8 bases, and 22 bases lay between the germline ends. Germline values: CDR1 LNHDA, CDR2 SQIVND (reference sequence). The chain's CDR3 is CASSINPSSTRREKLFF. The CDR3 DNA reads as TGTGCCAGTAGTATCAATCCATCGTCGACCCGGAGGGAAAAACTGTTTTTT.

This clonotype has a handful of counts. The chain recombines TRBV20-1 with TRBJ2-2; TRBD2 agrees at 14 bases. Germline V CDR1 and CDR2: DFQATT, SNEGSKA (reference sequence). The CDR3 length is 19 residues. V lost 2 bases to trimming and J lost 0 bases; unmatched junction nucleotides: 8. The CDR3 region is CSARPETSGGATNTGELFF. CDR3 coding DNA: TGCAGTGCTAGACCGGAGACTAGCGGGGGGGCCACGAACACCGGGGAGCTGTTTTTT.